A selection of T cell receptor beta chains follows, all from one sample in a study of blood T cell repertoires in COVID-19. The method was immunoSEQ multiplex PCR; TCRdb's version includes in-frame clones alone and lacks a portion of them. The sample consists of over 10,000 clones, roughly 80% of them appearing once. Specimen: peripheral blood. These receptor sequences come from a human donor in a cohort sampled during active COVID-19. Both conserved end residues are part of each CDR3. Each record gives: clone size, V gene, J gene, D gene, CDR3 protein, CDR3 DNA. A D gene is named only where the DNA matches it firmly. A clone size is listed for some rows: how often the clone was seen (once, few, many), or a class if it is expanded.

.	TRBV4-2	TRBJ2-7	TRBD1	CASSQEAQGDYEQYF	TGTGCCAGCAGCCAAGAAGCGCAGGGGGACTACGAGCAGTACTTC
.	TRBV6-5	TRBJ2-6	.	CASRSTAGPNVLTF	TGTGCCAGCCGATCGACAGCTGGTCCCAACGTCCTGACTTTC
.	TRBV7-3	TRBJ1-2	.	CASSFASNYGYTF	TGTGCCAGCAGCTTTGCGTCTAACTATGGCTACACCTTC
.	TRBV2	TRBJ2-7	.	CASRAPDSSYEQYF	TGTGCCAGCAGGGCTCCTGACTCTTCCTACGAGCAGTACTTC
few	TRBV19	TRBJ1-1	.	CASSMWGVTEAFF	TGTGCCAGTAGTATGTGGGGGGTGACTGAAGCTTTCTTT
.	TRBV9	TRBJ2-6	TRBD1	CASSPRTGDISGANVLTF	TGTGCCAGCAGCCCGCGGACAGGCGATATCTCTGGGGCCAACGTCCTGACTTTC
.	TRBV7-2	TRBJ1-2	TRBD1	CASSFRQGEDYGYTF	TGTGCCAGCAGCTTTAGACAGGGTGAAGACTATGGCTACACCTTC
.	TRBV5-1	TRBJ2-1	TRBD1	CASSWTGARGEQFF	TGCGCCAGCAGCTGGACAGGGGCTAGGGGTGAGCAGTTCTTC
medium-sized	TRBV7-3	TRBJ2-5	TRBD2	CASSGLAGGLETQYF	TGTGCCAGCAGCGGTCTAGCGGGGGGGCTGGAGACCCAGTACTTC
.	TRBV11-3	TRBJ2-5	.	CASSLGTAGETQYF	TGTGCCAGCAGCCTTGGAACAGCAGGGGAGACCCAGTACTTC
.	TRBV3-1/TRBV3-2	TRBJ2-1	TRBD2	CASSQSRLAGLNEQFF	TGTGCCAGCAGCCAATCCCGACTAGCGGGACTTAATGAGCAGTTCTTC
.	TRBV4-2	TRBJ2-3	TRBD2	CASRSGGSADTQYF	TGTGCCAGCCGTAGCGGGGGCTCTGCGGATACGCAGTATTTT
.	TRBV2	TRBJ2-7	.	CASSRALSSYEQYF	TGTGCCAGCAGCAGGGCCTTAAGCTCCTACGAGCAGTACTTC
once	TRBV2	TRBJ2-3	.	CASSQNMGRRTDTQYF	TGTGCCAGCAGTCAGAACATGGGCCGAAGGACAGATACGCAGTATTTT
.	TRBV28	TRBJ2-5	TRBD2	CASSSYMGTSGGRETQYF	TGTGCCAGCAGTTCTTATATGGGGACTAGCGGGGGGCGAGAGACCCAGTACTTC
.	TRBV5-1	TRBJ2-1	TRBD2	CASSSRTSGEVWFF	TGCGCCAGCAGCTCTCGGACTAGCGGGGAAGTATGGTTCTTC
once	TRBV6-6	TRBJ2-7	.	CASSTHDRYEQYF	TGTGCCAGCAGTACTCACGACAGGTACGAGCAGTACTTC
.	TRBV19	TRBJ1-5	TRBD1	CASSITGAWLQPQHF	TGTGCCAGTAGTATAACAGGGGCATGGTTACAGCCCCAGCATTTT
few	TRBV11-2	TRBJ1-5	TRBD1	CASSLIQGDQPQHF	TGTGCCAGCAGCTTAATCCAGGGGGATCAGCCCCAGCATTTT
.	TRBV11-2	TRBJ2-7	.	CASSLGSSYEQYF	TGTGCCAGCAGCTTGGGCTCTTCCTACGAGCAGTACTTC
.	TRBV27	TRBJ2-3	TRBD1	CASSLPGTGEGTQYF	TGTGCCAGCAGTCTCCCTGGGACAGGGGAGGGTACGCAGTATTTT
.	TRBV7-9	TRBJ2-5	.	CASSPVEETQYF	TGTGCCAGCAGCCCGGTTGAAGAGACCCAGTACTTC
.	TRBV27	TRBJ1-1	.	CASRGDSNTEAFF	TGTGCCAGCCGGGGAGACTCGAACACTGAAGCTTTCTTT
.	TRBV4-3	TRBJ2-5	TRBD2	CASSQGLRGKETQYF	TGCGCCAGCAGCCAAGGCTTGCGGGGGAAAGAGACCCAGTACTTC
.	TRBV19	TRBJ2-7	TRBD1	CASSSLQGAYEQYF	TGTGCCAGTAGTTCTCTACAGGGGGCCTACGAGCAGTACTTC
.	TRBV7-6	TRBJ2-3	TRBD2	CASSLEGLAGSDTQYF	TGTGCCAGCAGCTTAGAAGGACTAGCGGGGTCAGATACGCAGTATTTT
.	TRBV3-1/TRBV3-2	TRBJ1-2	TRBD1	CASSQGFNRGKANYGYTF	TGTGCCAGCAGCCAAGGATTTAACAGGGGAAAAGCTAACTATGGCTACACCTTC
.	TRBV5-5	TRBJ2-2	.	CASSLVGVPNTGELFF	TGTGCCAGCAGCTTGGTAGGGGTCCCGAACACCGGGGAGCTGTTTTTT
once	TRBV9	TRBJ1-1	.	CASSAQNTEAFF	TGTGCCAGCAGCGCCCAGAACACTGAAGCTTTCTTT
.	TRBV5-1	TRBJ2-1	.	CASSSGGGKNNEQFF	TGCGCCAGCAGCAGTGGCGGCGGAAAAAACAATGAGCAGTTCTTC